The 24 T cell receptor beta chains below all came from one sample that was sequenced in a study of control samples from healthy donors and cancer patients (dated by TCRdb to about 2020). Preparation of the library involved the immunoSEQ multiplex PCR assay. The clones in this table, taken by TCRdb from immuneACCESS, are in-frame only. Not every clone is retained; where verified, under half of the shortfall comes from an unresolved V gene, and the cause of the rest is unknown. For this sample the table gives roughly 120,000 clones, of which roughly nine tenths were detected only once. 1.1% of the sample belongs to the ten largest clones. The sample taken for sequencing was PBMCs. These receptors all stem from a woman in her fifties or sixties with colorectal cancer.

This clone was observed a few times. CDR3 in amino acids: CASRTLGHGTDTQYF. The CDR3 region has the DNA TGTGCCAGTAGGACATTAGGGCACGGCACAGATACGCAGTATTTT. The rearrangement uses TRBV19 and TRBJ2-3; D ambiguous. Germline V gene data show CDR1 as LNHDA and CDR2 as SQIVND (reference sequence). The length of the CDR3 is 15 residues. The V and J ends lost 6 bases and 1 base respectively, with 14 bases between them. Filled out from reference TRBV19 and TRBJ2-3, the complete variable domain reads DGGITQSPKYLFRKEGQNVTLSCEQNLNHDAMYWYRQDPGQGLRLIYYSQIVNDFQKGDIAEGYSVSREKKESFPLTVTSAQKNPTAFYLCASRTLGHGTDTQYFGPGTRLTVL.

This clone has just one count. V is TRBV29-1 and J is TRBJ1-1; D is uncertain. The CDR3 has 13 residues. With 7 bases removed from V and 3 bases from J, the gap between germline ends came to 15 bases. Germline CDR1 reads SQVTM; CDR2 reads ANQGSEA. As DNA, the CDR3 is TGCAGCGCAGATCTCGACCTATACACTGAAGCTTTCTTT. It encodes CSADLDLYTEAFF.

J is TRBJ1-2 and V is TRBV27; 9 nucleotides match TRBD1. Germline trimming cut 6 bases from V and 10 bases from J; bases unmatched to any gene: 12. The germline V gene encodes CDR1 MNHEY and CDR2 SMNVEV (reference sequence). The CDR3 loop spans 14 amino acids. The CDR3 spells CASSPLDRGFVYTF. The CDR3 nucleotides are TGTGCCAGCAGCCCTCTGGACAGGGGTTTTGTCTACACCTTC.

The gene calls are TRBV2 and TRBJ2-3; D gene uncertain. In germline, CDR1 is SNHLY, CDR2 FYNNEI. The CDR3 consists of 14 residues. The V end lost 5 bases, the J end lost 4 bases, and 13 bases lay between the germline ends. The CDR3 is CASSSLGTADTQYF. DNA of the CDR3: TGTGCCAGCAGTTCCCTAGGTACCGCAGATACGCAGTATTTT.

The gene calls are TRBV23-1 and TRBJ2-7; D gene uncertain. TRBV23-1 is assigned to the ORF class and has an uncertain function. V lost 8 bases to trimming and J lost 5 bases, with 4 bases between them. There are 9 residues in the CDR3. CDR3: CASLHEQYF. CDR3 nucleotide sequence: TGCGCCAGCCTGCACGAGCAGTACTTC.

This chain connects TRBV2 to TRBJ1-2; TRBD1 might be the D (5 bases). In germline, CDR1 is SNHLY, CDR2 FYNNEI. V shed 8 bases and J shed 4 bases, with 11 bases lying between them. CDR3 length: 12 residues. The CDR3 nucleotides are TGTGCCAGCCATGATGACAGCTATGGCTACACCTTC. It yields the protein CASHDDSYGYTF.

The chain joins TRBV19 to TRBJ1-3; D is unresolved. The CDR3 is 16 amino acids. V was pared by 0 bases and J by 0 bases, with 9 bases between. Germline V gene data show CDR1 as LNHDA and CDR2 as SQIVND (reference sequence). The CDR3 DNA is TGTGCCAGTAGTATAGATCGGCAGGACTCTGGAAACACCATATATTTT. Amino acid sequence: CASSIDRQDSGNTIYF. Using reference TRBV19 and TRBJ1-3 for the parts outside the CDR3, the full variable domain is DGGITQSPKYLFRKEGQNVTLSCEQNLNHDAMYWYRQDPGQGLRLIYYSQIVNDFQKGDIAEGYSVSREKKESFPLTVTSAQKNPTAFYLCASSIDRQDSGNTIYFGEGSWLTVV.

The chain uses TRBV14 and TRBJ2-7, with 11 bases lining up with TRBD2. This CDR3 spans 15 amino acids. Germline lookup yields CDR1 SGHDN and CDR2 FVKESK. The junction had 0 bases not matched to a gene; V was cut back by 1 base and J by 1 base. CDR3: CASSQGLAGSYEQYF. The CDR3 nucleotides are TGTGCCAGCAGCCAAGGACTAGCGGGGTCCTACGAGCAGTACTTC.

V usage is TRBV11-3 and J usage is TRBJ2-1; 15 nucleotides match TRBD2. Trimming took 5 bases from V and 8 from J; bases not matched to a gene: 7. The CDR3 is made up of 16 amino acids. Germline values: CDR1 SGHNT, CDR2 YENEEA. The CDR3 region is CASSRGTSGRNDEQFF. The DNA of the CDR3 is TGTGCCAGCAGCCGCGGGACTAGCGGGAGGAATGATGAGCAGTTCTTC.

This chain connects TRBV15 to TRBJ2-7; 9 nucleotides agree with TRBD2. Germline lookup yields CDR1 LNHNV and CDR2 YYDKDF (reference sequence). The CDR3 runs 16 residues. V lost 1 base and J lost 2; bases outside the gene matches: 6. The CDR3, as DNA: TGTGCCACCAGCAGAGGGAATAGCGGGGGAACCTACGAGCAGTACTTC. It yields the protein CATSRGNSGGTYEQYF.

This clone was counted once. The chain couples TRBV29-1 to TRBJ1-1, with D unresolved. This CDR3 has 13 residues. Germline CDR1 and CDR2: SQVTM and ANQGSEA. Trimming removed 1 base from V and 4 bases from J, with 10 bases in between. CDR3: CSVEGFRATEAFF. In DNA form, the CDR3 reads TGCAGCGTTGAAGGGTTTCGGGCCACTGAAGCTTTCTTT.

The V gene is TRBV9, the J gene TRBJ2-1; a weak D match, TRBD2 (5 bases). The CDR3 is made up of 15 amino acids. Between the trimmed V and J ends, which lost 4 bases and 3 bases, there was a span of 14 bases. CDR1 is SGDLS, CDR2 YYNGEE, per germline. The CDR3 loop is CASSKEGSGYNEQFF. The CDR3 DNA reads as TGTGCCAGCAGCAAAGAGGGATCAGGCTACAATGAGCAGTTCTTC.

This clone is a singleton in its sample. The chain carries TRBV30 and TRBJ1-5, with 7 bases that match TRBD1. Trimming cost V 2 bases and J 4 bases; bases outside gene matches: 8. Germline V CDR1 and CDR2: GTSNPN, SVGIG (reference sequence). The length of the CDR3 is 15 residues. This CDR3 reads CAWSQGTARNQPQHF. CDR3 in DNA: TGTGCCTGGAGTCAAGGGACAGCTAGGAATCAGCCCCAGCATTTT. Based on the CDR3 plus reference TRBV30 and TRBJ1-5, the full variable domain is SQTIHQWPATLVQPVGSPLSLECTVEGTSNPNLYWYRQAAGRGLQLLFYSVGIGQISSEVPQNLSASRPQDRQFILSSKKLLLSDSGFYLCAWSQGTARNQPQHFGDGTRLSIL.

The chain uses TRBV23-1 and TRBJ2-2, with 10 positions matching TRBD2. TRBV23-1 is classed as an ORF, of uncertain function. Trimming cost V 7 bases and J 6 bases; bases outside gene matches: 8. CDR3 length: 15 residues. DNA for the CDR3: TGCGCCAGCAATCGGGCTAGCGGGAGTGCCGGGGAGCTGTTTTTT. This sequence encodes CASNRASGSAGELFF.

The chain carries TRBV29-1 and TRBJ1-1; D is uncertain. V lost 4 bases and J lost 4, with 10 bases in between. CDR3 size: 12 residues. Germline CDR1 is SQVTM and CDR2 is ANQGSEA. CDR3 in DNA: TGCAGCGTTGTAGGTGTGGCCACTGAAGCTTTCTTT. It encodes CSVVGVATEAFF.

The V call is TRBV5-8, the J call TRBJ1-2; D may be TRBD1 (6 bases). The germline gives CDR1 SGHTS, CDR2 YDEGEE. CDR3 size: 13 residues. V lost 0 bases and J 7 bases, leaving 10 bases between the germline ends. The CDR3 nucleotides are TGTGCCAGCAGCTTGGATGTAGGGGGTGGCTACACCTTC. Residues: CASSLDVGGGYTF.

V gene TRBV5-4 combines with J gene TRBJ1-2; D is unresolved. This CDR3 has 13 amino acids. Germline V gene sequence: CDR1 SGHNT, CDR2 YYREEE (reference sequence). V gave up 4 bases and J gave up 8 bases, with 15 bases separating them. The CDR3 nucleotides are TGTGCCAGCAGCCGAGATGGGGTTGAAGGCTACACCTTC. This encodes CASSRDGVEGYTF.

V and J are TRBV7-2 and TRBJ2-1; TRBD2 matches 16 bases. The germline gives CDR1 SGHTA, CDR2 FQGNSA. This CDR3 region has 18 residues. V lost 6 bases to trimming and J lost 1 base; unmatched junction nucleotides: 6. The CDR3 here is CASRLGLAGGLSYNEQFF. The CDR3 nucleotides read TGTGCCAGCAGATTGGGACTAGCGGGAGGGCTATCCTACAATGAGCAGTTCTTC.

This CDR3 reads CASSDRFDSPLHF. In DNA, the CDR3 is TGCGCCAGCAGTGATCGATTTGATTCACCCCTCCACTTT. The chain is built from TRBV5-1 and TRBJ1-6; no clear D. V lost 5 bases, J lost 8 bases, and 11 bases lay in between. CDR3 length: 13 residues. CDR1 is SGHRS and CDR2 is YFSETQ in the germline V gene.

The V call is TRBV12-5, the J call TRBJ1-5, with D possibly being TRBD1 (5 bases). The CDR3 runs to 12 residues. In germline, CDR1 is LGHNT, CDR2 FRNRAP. Trimming left V 1 base short and J 14 bases short, with 12 bases between. The CDR3 loop is CASGLDTGLEHF. In DNA, the CDR3 is TGTGCTAGTGGTTTGGACACAGGTTTGGAGCATTTT.

V and J are TRBV2 and TRBJ1-6, with a tentative D call TRBD1 (5 bases). The CDR3 runs to 15 residues. The V gene's germline CDR1 is SNHLY and CDR2 FYNNEI. The ends were cut back, 4 bases at V and 8 bases at J, with 15 bases in the middle. The DNA of the CDR3 is TGTGCCAGCAGTGGGGGACTTGGTGGGGATTCACCCCTCCACTTT. It specifies CASSGGLGGDSPLHF.

A word on this clone: At one of its ends the junction is not consistent with the germline gene, which may arise from a read error. The chain has TRBV27 and TRBJ1-2, with a tentative D call TRBD1 (6 bases). Germline CDR1 reads MNHEY; CDR2 reads SMNVEV (reference sequence). The CDR3 totals 14 residues. The CDR3 bases are TGTGCCAGCAGATTATCGGGGGGCGCAGATGGCTACACCTTC. Protein sequence: CASRLSGGADGYTF.

V and J are TRBV4-2 and TRBJ2-2; D unresolved. Germline loops: CDR1 LGHNA, CDR2 YNFKEQ. V lost 1 base and J 2 bases, leaving 29 bases between the germline ends. The CDR3 contains 22 residues. The CDR3 bases are TGTGCCAGCAGCCAAGCTCTTTTTAATTCCTGGCCATCTACCCTTAACACCGGGGAGCTGTTTTTT. Translating it yields CASSQALFNSWPSTLNTGELFF.

This clone was recorded once. The V gene is TRBV18, the J gene TRBJ1-1, with D perhaps matching TRBD1 (6 bases). This CDR3 comprises 13 residues. In germline, CDR1 is KGHSH, CDR2 LQKENI. Trimming stripped 5 bases from V and 1 base from J, with 8 bases between. CDR3 DNA sequence: TGTGCCAGCTCATTGGACAGGAACACTGAAGCTTTCTTT. Encoded protein: CASSLDRNTEAFF. Using reference TRBV18 and TRBJ1-1 for the parts outside the CDR3, the full variable domain is NAGVMQNPRHLVRRRGQEARLRCSPMKGHSHVYWYRQLPEEGLKFMVYLQKENIIDESGMPKERFSAEFPKEGPSILRIQQVVRGDSAAYFCASSLDRNTEAFFGQGTRLTVV.